This TCR beta chain came from a study of T cell responses to AZD1222 COVID-19 vaccine (dated by TCRdb to the early 2020s). A note on the overall study: AZD1222 recipients given second doses at about 4 weeks or at about 12 weeks were pooled, since spike-specific TCR depth and breadth were not found to differ between the two schedules. A total of under 250 trial participants underwent TCR sequencing, of whom approximately 200 had received two doses of AZD1222 and 26 had received two doses of the MenACWY control vaccine. Trial participants were enrolled by age into subgroups of 18-55, 56-69 and 70-plus years, and around 150, 28 and 57 TCR-sequenced participants, respectively, were included in these subgroups.

The CDR3 regions of human TCRbeta chains were analyzed by immunosequencing. As for how the authors treated the data: Repertoire TCRs were checked for matches against a reference library of SARS-CoV-2-specific TCRs that had been generated using the MIRA antigen-specificity platform. Breadth was defined as the fraction of unique TCRs that were SARS-CoV-2-associated, and depth was defined as the fraction of total T cells that were SARS-CoV-2-associated. Using the MIRA data, every spike-specific TCR was mapped to the spike region that the TCR reacted to and assigned to either a CD4 or a CD8 class. Log10-transformed breadth and depth values were compared by one-way ANOVA with Sidak's multiple comparisons tests. The table comes from immuneACCESS by way of TCRdb, which keeps in-frame sequences with V and J called. Part of the clones is missing from these tables; in studies checked, under half for an unresolved V gene and the rest for unknown reasons. That table furnishes V, J and clone size, whereas the DNA furnished D and trimming. Recorded for this sample are around 110,000 clones; around 81% of them occurred a single time. Under 10% of the sample rests with the top ten.

The time point label on this specimen signifies: baseline before first vaccination. Samples from vaccinated people were obtained from the UK trials COV001 and COV002, which included a single-blind randomized controlled phase 2/3 trial of AZD1222 (ChAdOx1 nCoV-19) in healthy adults. Trial participant PBMC samples were collected at day 0 and day 28 after the second dose for TCRbeta chain sequencing. A note on this clone: The specificity of this receptor is unknown. No base quality values were provided; no much bigger clone lies one nucleotide off.

The research as a whole found: Spike-specific TCR breadth and depth rose significantly after two AZD1222 doses compared with day 0 and with MenACWY recipients. Nearly half of unique spike-specific TCRs reportedly recognized epitopes outside regions mutated in the B.1.351 and B.1.1.7 variants. Because no samples from the day 14 peak response were available, repertoires could be characterized only after the peak T cell response. Participants were mostly white British and included more females than males, and it was suggested by the authors that clonal diversity may have been underestimated. Conclusions about previously exposed vaccinees were limited because only a handful of AZD1222 recipients were SARS-CoV-2 seropositive at baseline. In the small 56-69-year group, the increase in depth fell short of significance, most likely because of low power. Vaccine-associated CD4 TCRs spanned the whole spike protein, with dominant responses in regions 160-218 and 743-854.

From the cysteine through the phenylalanine, the CDR3 covers 13 amino acids. Only the CDR3 portion is preserved as DNA: 39 bases, with reading frame beginning at the first base. V was cut back by 5 bases and J by 3 bases, leaving a gap of 8 bases between them. As encoded in the germline V gene, CDR1 is SGHTA while CDR2 is FQGNSA. The receptor's source is an adult in good health. The chain was built from TRBV7-2 and TRBJ2-1; no D segment can be confidently identified. This material consisted of peripheral blood, taken on day 0 of AZD1222 vaccination. The DNA sequence is TGTGCCAGCAGCGACCGGAACTACAATGAGCAGTTCTTC. This gives the protein CASSDRNYNEQFF.